This passage covers 28 T cell receptor beta chains from one sample sequenced in a study of blood T cell repertoires in COVID-19. Sequenced by immunoSEQ multiplex PCR; TCRdb stores in-frame clones only, minus some. Of about 54,000 clones in the sample, 88% were seen once. Material: peripheral blood. The receptors were sampled from a man aged 55 to 70 with active COVID-19.

This clone has just one count. V is TRBV19 and J is TRBJ2-7; a possible D gene is TRBD1 (5 bases). V shed 6 bases and J shed 2 bases, with 11 bases lying between them. CDR1 is LNHDA and CDR2 is SQIVND in the germline V gene (reference sequence). CDR3 length: 13 amino acids. The CDR3 loop reads CASSDPGPYEQYF. CDR3 coding DNA: TGTGCCAGTAGCGACCCAGGGCCCTACGAGCAGTACTTC.

The V and J genes are TRBV6-1 and TRBJ2-5; 16 bases line up with TRBD2. V shed 4 bases, J shed 3 bases, and the junction held 2 bases outside the gene matches. The CDR3 extends over 16 amino acids. The germline CDR1 and CDR2 sequences are MNHNS and SASEGT. Here the CDR3 DNA reads TGTGCCAGCAGTGCGGGACTAGCGGGAGGGAAAGAGACCCAGTACTTC. Its protein is CASSAGLAGGKETQYF.

The J gene is TRBJ1-1, the V gene TRBV18, with D hard to call. CDR1 is KGHSH and CDR2 is LQKENI in the germline V gene. V was shortened by 3 bases and J by 4 bases, with 9 bases between the two germline ends. There are 13 residues in the CDR3. CDR3 amino acids: CASSPRHGTEAFF. For the CDR3, the DNA is TGTGCCAGCTCACCGCGGCATGGCACTGAAGCTTTCTTT. Full variable domain (rest looked up from reference TRBV18 and TRBJ1-1): NAGVMQNPRHLVRRRGQEARLRCSPMKGHSHVYWYRQLPEEGLKFMVYLQKENIIDESGMPKERFSAEFPKEGPSILRIQQVVRGDSAAYFCASSPRHGTEAFFGQGTRLTVV.

The chain combines TRBV4-1 with TRBJ1-1; D gene unclear. The CDR3 sequence is 15 residues long. V was trimmed by 0 bases and J by 4 bases, leaving 12 bases between them. Looked up from germline, CDR1 is MGHRA and CDR2 is YSYEKL. The CDR3, as DNA: TGCGCCAGCAGCCAAGATGTCGGGGTTTCCACTGAAGCTTTCTTT. Residues: CASSQDVGVSTEAFF.

CDR3 sequence reads: CASSPFSALKSNYGYTF. The CDR3, as DNA: TGTGCCAGCAGCCCTTTCTCTGCCCTAAAATCTAACTATGGCTACACCTTC. The J gene is TRBJ1-2, the V gene TRBV11-2, with D unclear. CDR1 is SGHAT, CDR2 FQNNGV, per germline. CDR3 length: 17 amino acids. Trimming left V 5 bases short and J 0 bases short, with 19 bases between.

The V gene is TRBV11-2, the J gene TRBJ2-7; D is possibly TRBD1 (5 bases). The V gene's germline CDR1 is SGHAT and CDR2 FQNNGV. V lost 4 bases to trimming and J lost 3 bases, with 10 bases between them. The CDR3 totals 13 residues. This CDR3 reads CASSSSDNYEQYF. The CDR3 DNA follows: TGTGCCAGCAGCTCATCGGACAACTACGAGCAGTACTTC.

The chain couples TRBV6-1 to TRBJ2-1; 9 bases fit TRBD2. The CDR3 covers 17 residues. Germline CDR1 reads MNHNS; CDR2 reads SASEGT. After removal of 1 base from V and 8 bases from J, the junction contained 12 bases not matched to a gene. DNA for the CDR3: TGTGCCAGCAGTGAAGGGCGGGAGGGCCTTAAAATCTATGAGCAGTTCTTC. It translates to CASSEGREGLKIYEQFF.

This chain joins TRBV4-1 and TRBJ1-5; tentatively, D is TRBD1 (5 bases). V shed 3 bases and J shed 3 bases, with 27 bases lying between them. Germline-derived CDR1 and CDR2 are MGHRA and YSYEKL. The CDR3 loop spans 20 amino acids. The CDR3 spells CASSQDPGIGARIANQPQHF. For the CDR3, the DNA is TGCGCCAGCAGCCAGGACCCCGGAATAGGGGCGCGGATCGCCAATCAGCCCCAGCATTTT.

This chain joins TRBV5-1 and TRBJ2-7; D may be TRBD1 (6 bases). Germline V gene lookup returns CDR1 SGHRS and CDR2 YFSETQ. There are 15 residues in the CDR3. V was clipped by 3 bases and J by 6 bases, with 19 bases between them. This CDR3 is CASSYEGHTWVEQYF. The CDR3 nucleotides are TGCGCCAGCAGCTACGAGGGACATACTTGGGTCGAGCAGTACTTC.

The chain recombines TRBV11-2 with TRBJ2-4; 7 bases line up with TRBD2. Trimming at V came to 5 bases and at J to 0 bases, leaving 7 bases not matched to a gene. This CDR3 is built from 16 residues. Germline V gene sequence: CDR1 SGHAT, CDR2 FQNNGV. The CDR3 DNA sequence: TGTGCCAGCAGCCCCGTTTTAGCGGGAGCCAAAAACATTCAGTACTTC. It specifies CASSPVLAGAKNIQYF.

The J gene is TRBJ2-3, the V gene TRBV19, with 7 bases aligning to TRBD1. The CDR3 has 15 residues. The germline V gene has CDR1 LNHDA and CDR2 SQIVND (reference sequence). The V segment lost 5 bases and the J segment 6 bases; nucleotides outside the gene matches: 11. CDR3 sequence: CASSLYRGFTDTQYF. As DNA, the CDR3 is TGTGCCAGTAGTCTCTACAGGGGATTCACCGATACGCAGTATTTT. The full variable domain, with the rest looked up from reference TRBV19 and TRBJ2-3, is DGGITQSPKYLFRKEGQNVTLSCEQNLNHDAMYWYRQDPGQGLRLIYYSQIVNDFQKGDIAEGYSVSREKKESFPLTVTSAQKNPTAFYLCASSLYRGFTDTQYFGPGTRLTVL.

This chain connects TRBV6-5 to TRBJ2-7; D uncertain. V was pared by 0 bases and J by 6 bases, with 9 bases between. The CDR3 loop spans 13 amino acids. Germline-derived CDR1 and CDR2 are MNHEY and SVGAGI. The CDR3, as DNA: TGTGCCAGCAGTTACTCACTCGTCGGCGAGCAGTACTTC. Translated: CASSYSLVGEQYF.

The chain employs TRBV27 and TRBJ2-3; a weak D match, TRBD2 (6 bases). Germline lookup yields CDR1 MNHEY and CDR2 SMNVEV (reference sequence). Trimming took off 4 bases at V and 0 bases at J, with 17 bases between the two ends. The CDR3 has 17 residues. The CDR3 DNA follows: TGTGCCAGCAGTTCGTTCGTTGGCGGGAAAAGCACAGATACGCAGTATTTT. Encoded protein: CASSSFVGGKSTDTQYF.

The J gene is TRBJ2-7, the V gene TRBV6-5; a possible D gene is TRBD2 (6 bases). V dropped 0 bases and J dropped 6 bases, with 15 bases sitting between them. Germline CDR1 and CDR2: MNHEY and SVGAGI. The CDR3 runs 15 residues. CDR3 DNA: TGTGCCAGCAGTTACTCCGGGACTTACATTTCCGAGCAGTACTTC. Amino acid sequence: CASSYSGTYISEQYF.

This clone occurred a few times. The V call is TRBV5-1, the J call TRBJ1-3, with D unclear. Germline CDR1 SGHRS, CDR2 YFSETQ. The CDR3 has 14 amino acids. Trimming shortened V by 5 bases and J by 0 bases, and 9 bases separated the two germline ends. CDR3 protein: CASRVESSGNTIYF. As DNA, the CDR3 is TGCGCCAGCAGGGTTGAGAGCTCTGGAAACACCATATATTTT.

This chain joins TRBV5-1 and TRBJ1-3, with 9 bases lining up with TRBD1. V lost 4 bases and J lost 6; bases outside the gene matches: 11. The germline V gene has CDR1 SGHRS and CDR2 YFSETQ. The CDR3 covers 16 residues. CDR3 DNA: TGCGCCAGCAGCCCGGGGACAGGGAGGAAATTAAACACCATATATTTT. The encoded protein is CASSPGTGRKLNTIYF.

The CDR3, as DNA: TGTGCCAGCAGCCCGGACAGGGGGCGCCTCGGCTACACCTTC. Protein product: CASSPDRGRLGYTF. The gene calls are TRBV5-4 and TRBJ1-2; 11 nucleotides align to TRBD1. CDR1 and CDR2 from the germline V gene are SGHNT and YYREEE (reference sequence). The V and J ends lost 4 bases and 8 bases, in that order; junction bases with no gene match: 7. This CDR3 is built from 14 residues.

The V call is TRBV7-9, the J call TRBJ2-6, with TRBD1 identical over 8 bases. The CDR3 has 15 residues. CDR1 is SEHNR, CDR2 FQNEAQ, per germline (reference sequence). V was pared by 3 bases and J by 7 bases, with 5 bases of the junction left unmatched. The CDR3 nucleotides are TGTGCCAGCAGCTTCGGCAGGGGGCGAGCCAACGTCCTGACTTTC. Translated, it gives CASSFGRGRANVLTF.

This chain connects TRBV3-1 (or the pseudogene TRBV3-2) to TRBJ2-1; the D gene is possibly TRBD2 (5 bases). V lost 2 bases to trimming and J lost 4 bases, with 9 bases between them. Germline CDR1 reads LGHDT; CDR2 reads YNNKEL (reference sequence). The CDR3 consists of 14 residues. The CDR3 spells CASSQTTSYNEQFF. CDR3 bases: TGTGCCAGCAGCCAAACTACTAGTTACAATGAGCAGTTCTTC.

The V and J genes are TRBV7-9 and TRBJ1-3; D is possibly TRBD1 (6 bases). Deletions cut 5 bases from V and 2 bases from J, with 16 bases between. There are 16 residues in the CDR3. From germline, CDR1 is SEHNR and CDR2 FQNEAQ (reference sequence). The CDR3 nucleotides are TGTGCCAGCAGCCCCTGGGCAGGGGAACCTGGAAACACCATATATTTT. Translation gives CASSPWAGEPGNTIYF.

The V gene is TRBV4-1, the J gene TRBJ2-7, with 11 bases aligning to TRBD2. Germline lookup yields CDR1 MGHRA and CDR2 YSYEKL. The V gene end was trimmed by 0 bases and the J gene end by 0 bases; junction bases not matched to a gene: 7. CDR3 length equals 18 residues. CDR3 DNA: TGCGCCAGCAGCCAAGATCCTAGCGGGAGGCACTTCTCCTACGAGCAGTACTTC. This gives the protein CASSQDPSGRHFSYEQYF.

V usage is TRBV6-2 or TRBV6-3 and J usage is TRBJ2-3, with 9 bases matching TRBD1. V was pared by 2 bases and J by 4 bases, with 16 bases of the junction left unmatched. CDR1 is MNHEY and CDR2 is SVGEGT in the germline V gene. This CDR3 spans 19 amino acids. CDR3 region: CASSYDRDRVYRGADTQYF. The CDR3 coding sequence is TGTGCCAGCAGTTACGACCGGGACAGGGTATATCGGGGCGCAGATACGCAGTATTTT.

The chain is built from TRBV27 and TRBJ1-2; TRBD1 is a possible D gene (5 bases). The CDR3 runs 14 residues. Trimming took 0 bases from V and 4 from J, leaving 9 bases between them. Germline values: CDR1 MNHEY, CDR2 SMNVEV (reference sequence). The CDR3 bases are TGTGCCAGCAGTTTATCGAAGACAGTCTATGGCTACACCTTC. Translating gives CASSLSKTVYGYTF.

The rearrangement links TRBV28 to TRBJ2-7, with D possibly TRBD1 on 6 matching bases. This CDR3 contains 14 residues. V lost 5 bases to trimming and J lost 3 bases, with 14 bases between them. Looked up from germline, CDR1 is MDHEN and CDR2 is SYDVKM. CDR3 region: CASSPTGTLYEQYF. The CDR3 DNA sequence: TGTGCCAGCAGTCCCACCGGGACACTCTACGAGCAGTACTTC.

The count of this clone is one. The rearrangement links TRBV20-1 to TRBJ1-1, with D hard to call. Trimming shortened V by 3 bases and J by 0 bases, and 5 bases separated the two germline ends. The CDR3 sequence is 12 residues long. Per germline, CDR1 DFQATT and CDR2 SNEGSKA (reference sequence). The CDR3 DNA reads as TGCAGTGCTAGTGTCATGAACACTGAAGCTTTCTTT. Protein: CSASVMNTEAFF.

This sequence joins TRBV4-2 and TRBJ1-1; D might be TRBD1 (6 bases). V was trimmed by 0 bases and J by 0 bases, leaving 14 bases between them. The germline V gene encodes CDR1 LGHNA and CDR2 YNFKEQ. The CDR3 length is 17 residues. DNA of the CDR3: TGTGCCAGCAGCCAAGATCGGAGATCAGGGGTGAACACTGAAGCTTTCTTT. Residues: CASSQDRRSGVNTEAFF.

In DNA, the CDR3 is TGTGCCAGCTCAGAGGACGGGGTGCCCCAAGAGACCCAGTACTTC. This gives the protein CASSEDGVPQETQYF. The chain couples TRBV18 to TRBJ2-5; perhaps TRBD2 as D (5 bases). This CDR3 has 15 residues. Germline V gene data show CDR1 as KGHSH and CDR2 as LQKENI. The V and J ends lost 5 bases and 1 base respectively, with 14 bases between them.

The chain uses TRBV5-1 and TRBJ2-1; the match to TRBD2 covers 13 bases. The CDR3 length is 15 residues. In germline, CDR1 is SGHRS, CDR2 YFSETQ. The J segment lost 6 bases and the V segment lost 4 bases, leaving 4 bases of the junction unmatched. The CDR3 loop reads CASSTGLAGANEQFF. The CDR3 DNA reads TGCGCCAGCAGCACTGGACTAGCGGGGGCCAATGAGCAGTTCTTC.